This T cell receptor (beta chain) is from a study of cytomegalovirus exposure and HLA in healthy donors. The PCR had 60 Vbeta and 13 Jbeta primers. TCRdb's table, derived via immunoSEQ multiplex PCR, lists solely in-frame clones and lacks some. This table holds about 110,000 clones, 50% to 65% found once. CDR1 is MNHEY and CDR2 is SVGAGI in the germline V gene. This CDR3 is built from 15 residues. The trim removed 6 bases at V and 5 bases at J, leaving 5 bases unmatched. The sample comprised PBMCs. This receptor was identified in a man aged 25-40 years in good health and CMV-seropositive. The rearrangement links TRBV6-5 to TRBJ2-1; 12 bases agree with TRBD2. CDR3 amino acids: CASSRGLAGNNEQFF. The DNA for the CDR3 is TGTGCCAGCAGCAGAGGACTAGCGGGGAACAATGAGCAGTTCTTC.